This T cell receptor beta chain was observed in a study of blood T cell repertoires in COVID-19. TCRdb's table, derived via immunoSEQ multiplex PCR, lists solely in-frame clones and lacks some. The top ten hold 8.2% of the sample, which has about 45,000 clones, about 83% seen once. The germline V and J ends were trimmed by 3 bases and 1 base, with 6 bases remaining between them. The CDR3 length is 13 residues. Germline V gene lookup returns CDR1 MNHEY and CDR2 SVGAGI. The gene calls are TRBV6-5 and TRBJ1-2; D ambiguous. The sequenced sample consisted of peripheral blood. The clonotype comes from an elderly man in a cohort sampled during active COVID-19. CDR3: CASSYRDNYGYTF. CDR3 nucleotides: TGTGCCAGCAGTTATCGCGATAACTATGGCTACACCTTC.